This is a list of T cell receptor beta chains from one sample in a study of OX40 agonist ivuxolimab in advanced cancers. Profiling relied on immunoSEQ multiplex PCR, and the TCRdb table lists in-frame clones only, not all of them. The table includes 65,000 to 70,000 clones, approximately 89% detected once. This sample comprised CD4+ or CD8+ T cells sorted from blood, obtained in a trial of the OX40 agonist ivuxolimab. The receptors were sampled from an adult with an advanced solid tumor such as melanoma, head and neck, liver or kidney cancer. Each CDR3 is given with its conserved first and last residue. The D gene is left open where the match is weak. Some rows have no size entry. The others give once, few or many, or a class for an expanded clone.

>TRBV6-6|.|TRBJ2-2|.
CASTLQTTGELFF
TGTGCCAGCACGCTTCAGACCACCGGGGAGCTGTTTTTT
>TRBV14|.|TRBJ2-1|TRBD1
CASTSWTGVSNEQFF
TGTGCCAGCACCTCTTGGACAGGGGTTAGTAATGAGCAGTTCTTC
>TRBV27|.|TRBJ1-6|TRBD1
CAIRGGTGSPLHF
TGTGCCATCCGGGGAGGGACAGGTTCACCCCTCCACTTT
>TRBV5-6|.|TRBJ1-4|.
CASSLGWGEKLFF
TGTGCCAGCAGCTTAGGTTGGGGAGAAAAACTGTTTTTT
>TRBV7-8|.|TRBJ1-5|.
CASSLGAGWNNQPQHF
TGTGCCAGCAGCTTAGGGGCAGGGTGGAACAATCAGCCCCAGCATTTT
>TRBV7-8|once|TRBJ2-5|TRBD1
CASSFLFGQGAWETQYF
TGTGCCAGCAGCTTCCTGTTCGGGCAGGGGGCATGGGAGACCCAGTACTTC
>TRBV5-1|once|TRBJ1-1|TRBD1
CASSPGQGRTEAFF
TGCGCCAGCAGCCCAGGACAGGGTCGAACTGAAGCTTTCTTT
>TRBV25-1|.|TRBJ1-5|.
CASMGQGSHQPQHF
TGTGCCAGCATGGGGCAGGGTAGTCATCAGCCCCAGCATTTT
>TRBV12-5|.|TRBJ1-2|TRBD1
CASGLSDRAYGYTF
TGTGCTAGTGGTTTGTCGGACAGGGCTTATGGCTACACCTTC
>TRBV2|.|TRBJ1-2|.
CASSVIYYGYTF
TGTGCCAGCAGTGTTATATACTATGGCTACACCTTC
>TRBV18|.|TRBJ2-1|.
CASSPIGRTDAGNEQFF
TGTGCCAGCTCACCTATCGGCAGGACCGATGCCGGCAATGAGCAGTTCTTC
>TRBV9|.|TRBJ2-5|.
CASSVDTKTQYF
TGTGCCAGCAGCGTAGATACAAAGACCCAGTACTTC
>TRBV28|.|TRBJ1-3|.
CASSSGFLSGNTIYF
TGTGCCAGCAGTTCCGGGTTCCTCTCTGGAAACACCATATATTTT
>TRBV5-4|.|TRBJ2-6|.
CASSLGPSSGANVLTF
TGTGCCAGCAGCTTGGGACCGAGCTCTGGGGCCAACGTCCTGACTTTC
>TRBV15|.|TRBJ2-3|TRBD2
CATSLGLAVDTQYF
TGTGCCACCAGCCTGGGACTAGCGGTGGATACGCAGTATTTT
>TRBV5-6|.|TRBJ1-5|.
CASSVRGSNQPQHF
TGTGCCAGCAGCGTTCGGGGTAGCAATCAGCCCCAGCATTTT
>TRBV18|once|TRBJ2-3|.
CASSPQVTSTDTQYF
TGTGCCAGCTCACCACAAGTGACTTCCACAGATACGCAGTATTTT
>TRBV7-3|.|TRBJ1-1|.
CASSLGANTEAFF
TGTGCCAGCAGCTTAGGGGCCAACACTGAAGCTTTCTTT
>TRBV19|.|TRBJ1-5|.
CASIMGGHGPTLNQPQHF
TGTGCCAGTATAATGGGGGGACACGGTCCCACCCTCAATCAGCCCCAGCATTTT
>TRBV7-3|.|TRBJ1-4|.
CASSLPGEVNEKLFF
TGTGCCAGCAGCTTACCAGGGGAGGTGAATGAAAAACTGTTTTTT
>TRBV7-6|.|TRBJ1-1|.
CASSLQGTNTEAFF
TGTGCCAGCAGCTTACAGGGTACGAACACTGAAGCTTTCTTT
>TRBV25-1|.|TRBJ2-2|.
CASSEGGGVFYTGELFF
TGTGCCAGCAGTGAAGGAGGGGGCGTCTTCTACACCGGGGAGCTGTTTTTT
>TRBV5-8|.|TRBJ1-1|.
CASSLGFLLRTEAFF
TGTGCCAGCAGCTTGGGGTTTCTCCTAAGGACTGAAGCTTTCTTT
>TRBV28|.|TRBJ1-2|.
CASSLARGTGYTF
TGTGCCAGCAGTTTAGCTCGGGGGACCGGCTACACCTTC
>TRBV5-1|.|TRBJ2-2|TRBD2
CASSLLSSGLNTGELFF
TGCGCCAGCAGCCTTCTCTCTAGCGGGTTGAACACCGGGGAGCTGTTTTTT
>TRBV7-9|.|TRBJ1-2|TRBD1
CASSSLDRWKGYTF
TGTGCCAGCAGCTCACTGGACAGGTGGAAGGGCTACACCTTC
>TRBV7-9|.|TRBJ2-7|.
CASSPWGSWVYEQYF
TGTGCCAGCAGCCCATGGGGGAGTTGGGTTTACGAGCAGTACTTC
>TRBV5-4|.|TRBJ2-7|TRBD1
CASSPGTGGTYEQYF
TGTGCCAGCAGCCCCGGGACAGGGGGAACCTACGAGCAGTACTTC
>TRBV6-1|.|TRBJ2-7|TRBD1
CASSTWTGGYEQYF
TGTGCCAGCAGTACCTGGACAGGGGGCTACGAGCAGTACTTC
>TRBV19|.|TRBJ1-6|.
CASRRRQDNSPLHF
TGTGCCAGTAGACGACGGCAGGATAATTCACCCCTCCACTTT
>TRBV7-9|.|TRBJ2-1|.
CASSSDSPEQFF
TGTGCCAGCAGCTCGGACTCCCCTGAGCAGTTCTTC
>TRBV5-1|.|TRBJ2-2|TRBD1
CASSLSGQGNTGELFF
TGCGCCAGCAGCTTGAGTGGACAGGGGAACACCGGGGAGCTGTTTTTT
>TRBV5-5|.|TRBJ1-1|.
CASSLGLFNTEAFF
TGTGCCAGCAGCTTGGGGCTCTTTAACACTGAAGCTTTCTTT
>TRBV11-3|.|TRBJ1-2|.
CASSFSQGYGYTF
TGTGCCAGCAGCTTTAGCCAGGGCTATGGCTACACCTTC
>TRBV2|.|TRBJ2-7|TRBD1
CASRIQGSLFFEQYF
TGTGCCAGCAGGATACAGGGGAGCCTCTTTTTTGAGCAGTACTTC
>TRBV19|.|TRBJ1-1|.
CASSREMTVTEAFF
TGTGCCAGTAGTCGGGAGATGACAGTCACTGAAGCTTTCTTT
>TRBV28|.|TRBJ2-2|.
CASEESRATNTGELFF
TGTGCCAGCGAGGAGAGCCGAGCCACGAACACCGGGGAGCTGTTTTTT
>TRBV28|once|TRBJ1-1|TRBD1
CASRTPDRANTEAFF
TGTGCCAGCAGAACCCCGGACAGGGCGAACACTGAAGCTTTCTTT
>TRBV5-6|once|TRBJ1-6|.
CASSLARAWDSPLHF
TGTGCCAGCAGCTTGGCCCGGGCATGGGATTCACCCCTCCACTTT
>TRBV28|.|TRBJ2-7|TRBD2
CASSLLAGVSYEQYF
TGTGCCAGCAGTCTTCTAGCGGGAGTTTCGTACGAGCAGTACTTC
>TRBV6-5|.|TRBJ2-3|.
CASSSPGDTQYF
TGTGCCAGCAGTTCCCCGGGAGATACGCAGTATTTT
>TRBV19|.|TRBJ2-7|.
CASRVGESYEQYF
TGTGCCAGTAGGGTTGGGGAATCTTACGAGCAGTACTTC
>TRBV19|once|TRBJ2-1|TRBD2
CASSRTSADNEQFF
TGTGCCAGTAGTAGGACTAGCGCTGATAATGAGCAGTTCTTC
>TRBV6-6|.|TRBJ2-7|TRBD1
CASRGEGARDEQYF
TGTGCCAGCAGGGGTGAGGGGGCAAGGGACGAGCAGTACTTC
>TRBV2|.|TRBJ2-3|TRBD2
CASSAWTSGRAGDTDTQYF
TGTGCCAGCAGTGCCTGGACTAGCGGGAGGGCCGGGGACACAGATACGCAGTATTTT
>TRBV14|.|TRBJ2-7|TRBD2
CASSQRASGRPYYEQYF
TGTGCCAGCAGCCAACGGGCTAGCGGGAGACCGTACTACGAGCAGTACTTC
>TRBV28|.|TRBJ1-5|.
CASNWFAGNQPQHF
TGTGCCAGTAACTGGTTTGCGGGCAATCAGCCCCAGCATTTT
>TRBV10-3|.|TRBJ2-2|TRBD1
CAISADRVAGELFF
TGTGCCATCAGTGCCGACAGGGTGGCCGGGGAGCTGTTTTTT
>TRBV27|.|TRBJ2-6|.
CASSLSGPEKRSGANVLTF
TGTGCCAGCAGTTTATCAGGACCCGAAAAACGCTCTGGGGCCAACGTCCTGACTTTC
>TRBV28|.|TRBJ1-5|.
CASSLRQAAYQPQHF
TGTGCCAGCAGTTTACGGCAGGCTGCCTATCAGCCCCAGCATTTT
>TRBV6-1|.|TRBJ1-2|.
CASNSNYGYTF
TGTGCCAGCAACAGTAACTATGGCTACACCTTC
>TRBV5-1|.|TRBJ2-1|TRBD2
CASSGSGLAGVGEQFF
TGCGCCAGCAGCGGATCTGGACTAGCGGGAGTCGGTGAGCAGTTCTTC
>TRBV5-1|.|TRBJ2-3|.
CASSLGLELPDTQYF
TGCGCCAGCAGCTTGGGACTAGAGCTCCCAGATACGCAGTATTTT
>TRBV6-4|.|TRBJ2-6|TRBD1
CASSVERQGGASGANVLTF
TGTGCCAGCAGTGTGGAAAGACAGGGCGGAGCCTCTGGGGCCAACGTCCTGACTTTC
>TRBV18|.|TRBJ1-2|TRBD1
CASTRGTGADYGYTF
TGTGCCAGCACCCGGGGGACAGGGGCGGACTATGGCTACACCTTC